The rows below give T cell receptor beta chains drawn from one sample of a study of metastatic and nonmetastatic thyroid tumors. Via MiXCR, TCRdb re-called the PCR reads. This sample has tens of thousands of clones; more than 9.5% occur once, and the top ten carry roughly 12%. Specimen: blood. The source is a female donor with papillary thyroid cancer or a benign thyroid nodule (not recorded which). Some clones in this sample may be carry-over from other donors' samples. CDR3s leave out the opening cysteine and the closing phenylalanine or tryptophan. The order of the fields is V gene, CDR3 protein.

TRBV12-3/TRBV12-4 ASSPRTGENSPLH
TRBV5-1 ASSFGRGQIYEQY
TRBV7-2 ASSLRTGAYNEQF
TRBV19 ASIIAGRLIEQY
TRBV28 ASMTRGCGGYT
TRBV2 ASSWTCREFGEQY
TRBV19 ASSISREVYNEQF
TRBV6-2/TRBV6-3 ASSKIDQPQH
TRBV5-1 ASSLLGKETQY
TRBV19 ASIDGGSGQGGLANTEAF
TRBV7-3 ASSPGQGASDTQY
TRBV5-1 ASSLGPGLAGRGPF
TRBV9 ASSKSSGELF
TRBV9 ASSPGGGVSYEQY
TRBV6-1 ASSQNQPQN
TRBV19 ASSSQPYEQY
TRBV28 ASLFRGSYEQY
TRBV28 ASSYSRGNTIY
TRBV6-5 ASSYAGISTEAF
TRBV7-2 ASSLNSGLETQY
TRBV4-2 ASSQDFTGTSGRLITGELF
TRBV30 AWRQRGSGANVLT
TRBV29-1 SVEGQGFEKLF
TRBV2 ASSFSWTSGTDTQY
TRBV12-3/TRBV12-4 ASSLALGNTQY
TRBV2 ASSHYEQY
TRBV3-1 ASSQDPSYLGYT
TRBV7-2 ASSSSGTLYEQY
TRBV4-3 ASSQGTGTYEQY
TRBV24-1 ATSDPGLGEKLF
TRBV2 ASSKDIGMSSYNSPLH
TRBV6-5 ASSSRRGGSGRVNEQF
TRBV6-2/TRBV6-3 ASSYLTSRGQPQH
TRBV28 ASSFPRGQIGGEKLF
TRBV11-2 ASRPDRGIGDTQY
TRBV20-1 SAWGGRGYEAF
TRBV3-1 ASSQDWDRAGYT
TRBV9 ASSVTGTSAGEQY
TRBV27 ASRREGAYNEQF
TRBV5-1 ASSFQDNSPLH
TRBV6-1 ASNNRLNRGLAKSIQY
TRBV5-1 ASSLGSLAGVGTGELF
TRBV28 ASSLRGHGYT
TRBV18 ASRGTNTGELF
TRBV5-1 ASSLGQSGRSTDTQY
TRBV20-1 SAREGAETQY
TRBV28 ASTYEGQEKLF
TRBV7-9 ASSFEFRGTQY
TRBV6-1 ASSPPSTGELF
TRBV11-3 ASSPGLSYEQY
TRBV2 ASKLQGHEQF
TRBV27 ASSPRTSGRYYETQY
TRBV19 ASSTKTKANYGYT
TRBV12-3/TRBV12-4 ASSRARGLGYEQY
TRBV7-9 ASSGRREFVNEQF
TRBV30 AWKTLAGGPDTQY